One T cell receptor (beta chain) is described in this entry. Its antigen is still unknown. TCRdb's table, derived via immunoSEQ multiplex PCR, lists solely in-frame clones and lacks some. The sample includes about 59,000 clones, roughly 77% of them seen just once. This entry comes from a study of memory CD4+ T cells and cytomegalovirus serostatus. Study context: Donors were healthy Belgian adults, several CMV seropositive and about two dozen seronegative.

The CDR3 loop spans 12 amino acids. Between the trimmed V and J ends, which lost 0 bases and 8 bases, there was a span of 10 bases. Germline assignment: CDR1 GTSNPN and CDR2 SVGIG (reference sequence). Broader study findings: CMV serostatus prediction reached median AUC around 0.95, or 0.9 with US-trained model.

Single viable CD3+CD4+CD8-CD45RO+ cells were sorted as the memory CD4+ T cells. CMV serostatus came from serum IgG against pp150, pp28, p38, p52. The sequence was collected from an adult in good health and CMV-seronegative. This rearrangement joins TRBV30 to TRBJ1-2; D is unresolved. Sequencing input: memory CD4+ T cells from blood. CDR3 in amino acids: CAWSVRPSGYTF. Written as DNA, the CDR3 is TGTGCCTGGAGTGTAAGGCCGTCAGGCTACACCTTC.